A selection of T cell receptor beta chains follows, all from one sample in a study of Ad26.COV2.S vaccination and SARS-CoV-2 variants. Profiling relied on immunoSEQ multiplex PCR, and the TCRdb table lists in-frame clones only, not all of them. Of about 390,000 clones detected, 88% appear once; the ten largest clones hold 3.5%. The input for sequencing was peripheral blood, taken in a trial of Ad26.COV2.S vaccine versus placebo. Receptors originate from a person aged 18-65 years who received the Ad26.COV2.S COVID-19 vaccine or a placebo. The CDR3 runs from the conserved cysteine through the conserved F or W. Each record gives: V gene, clone size, J gene, D gene, CDR3 protein, CDR3 DNA. D genes are given only for firm matches. A row's size may be missing; if present it is once, few, many or a size class.

TRBV10-3,-,TRBJ2-3,TRBD2,CAISTSGGAITDTQYF,TGTGCCATCTCGACTAGCGGGGGGGCTATCACAGATACGCAGTATTTT
TRBV11-2,-,TRBJ1-5,-,CASSRSFLYSNQPQHF,TGTGCCAGCAGCCGGTCATTCCTATATAGCAATCAGCCCCAGCATTTT
TRBV7-2,-,TRBJ1-1,TRBD1,CASSLHRGQNEAFF,TGTGCCAGCAGCTTGCACAGGGGGCAAAATGAAGCTTTCTTT
TRBV27,once,TRBJ1-5,TRBD1,CASSLPTGGQNQPQHF,TGTGCCAGCAGTTTACCTACAGGGGGTCAAAATCAGCCCCAGCATTTT
TRBV11-2,-,TRBJ2-7,-,CASSVQISYEQYF,TGTGCCAGCAGCGTACAAATCTCCTACGAGCAGTACTTC
TRBV5-1,-,TRBJ1-1,-,CASTRAGGIGPEAFF,TGCGCCAGCACACGGGCGGGGGGCATAGGGCCTGAAGCTTTCTTT
TRBV2,-,TRBJ1-4,-,CASSLGGEVRQKLFF,TGTGCCAGCAGCCTAGGCGGGGAGGTCAGGCAAAAACTGTTTTTT
TRBV3-1/TRBV3-2,-,TRBJ2-7,-,CASSRLTAGGGEQYF,TGTGCCAGCAGCCGTCTTACTGCAGGGGGGGGCGAGCAGTACTTC
TRBV3-1/TRBV3-2,-,TRBJ1-2,TRBD1,CASSRTGEIYGYTF,TGTGCCAGCAGCCGGACAGGGGAGATATATGGCTACACCTTC
TRBV30,once,TRBJ1-1,TRBD1,CAWRIWTGNTEAFF,TGTGCCTGGAGGATCTGGACAGGGAACACTGAAGCTTTCTTT
TRBV7-9,-,TRBJ2-7,-,CASSLTLGARGEQYF,TGTGCCAGCAGCTTAACTCTGGGGGCGCGCGGCGAGCAGTACTTC
TRBV27,few,TRBJ2-5,TRBD2,CASSLLPSGGALSETQYF,TGTGCCAGCAGTCTCCTCCCGAGCGGGGGGGCCCTTTCCGAGACCCAGTACTTC
TRBV7-2,-,TRBJ1-1,-,CASSPAGGYTEAFF,TGTGCCAGCAGCCCCGCGGGTGGGTACACTGAAGCTTTCTTT
TRBV6-5,-,TRBJ1-4,-,CASSSSLWQINEKLFF,TGTGCCAGCAGTTCCTCCTTGTGGCAGATTAATGAAAAACTGTTTTTT
TRBV14,-,TRBJ2-5,-,CASSRNAGSGETQYF,TGTGCCAGCAGCCGAAATGCAGGGTCAGGGGAGACCCAGTACTTC
TRBV5-4,few,TRBJ1-2,-,CASSLDSYGYTF,TGTGCCAGCAGCTTGGACAGCTATGGCTACACCTTC
TRBV18,once,TRBJ2-6,TRBD1,CASSPSGQGSTGANVLTF,TGTGCCAGCTCACCCTCGGGACAGGGGAGTACTGGGGCCAACGTCCTGACTTTC
TRBV19,once,TRBJ1-2,TRBD1,CASSFGQANWGYGYTF,TGTGCCAGTAGTTTCGGACAGGCGAATTGGGGCTATGGCTACACCTTC
TRBV9,-,TRBJ2-2,-,CASSVGERTNTGELFF,TGTGCCAGCAGCGTAGGAGAGCGGACGAACACCGGGGAGCTGTTTTTT
TRBV4-1,-,TRBJ2-7,TRBD1,CASSGTGRYEQYF,TGCGCCAGCAGCGGGACAGGGCGCTACGAGCAGTACTTC
TRBV5-4,-,TRBJ1-2,-,CASSRQDGYGYTF,TGTGCCAGCAGCAGGCAGGACGGATATGGCTACACCTTC
TRBV19,once,TRBJ2-5,-,CASSMGHRETQYF,TGTGCCAGTAGTATGGGCCACCGGGAGACCCAGTACTTC
TRBV5-6,few,TRBJ2-7,-,CASSSRTNYEQYF,TGTGCCAGCAGCAGCCGTACTAACTACGAGCAGTACTTC
TRBV5-4,few,TRBJ2-7,-,CASSWEAHEQYF,TGTGCCAGCAGCTGGGAGGCCCACGAGCAGTACTTC
TRBV13,few,TRBJ2-3,TRBD2,CASSLLRTSGGADTQYF,TGTGCCAGCAGCCTGCTCCGGACTAGCGGGGGGGCAGATACGCAGTATTTT
TRBV14,-,TRBJ2-3,-,CASSVMSTGAFTDTQYF,TGTGCCAGCAGTGTAATGAGTACGGGGGCCTTCACAGATACGCAGTATTTT
TRBV4-3,-,TRBJ1-1,-,CASSQGNRWNTEAFF,TGCGCCAGCAGCCAAGGCAACAGGTGGAACACTGAAGCTTTCTTT
TRBV16,-,TRBJ2-1,-,CASSPLGGPPSYNEQFF,TGTGCCAGCAGCCCCCTAGGTGGGCCCCCTTCCTACAATGAGCAGTTCTTC
TRBV19,-,TRBJ2-6,-,CASSIDGWGTGANVLTF,TGTGCCAGTAGTATAGATGGGTGGGGAACTGGGGCCAACGTCCTGACTTTC
TRBV4-3,-,TRBJ2-6,-,CASSPDYGGTGANVLTF,TGCGCCAGCAGCCCCGACTACGGAGGTACTGGGGCCAACGTCCTGACTTTC
TRBV19,-,TRBJ1-2,-,CASSIAPGPNYGYTF,TGTGCCAGTAGTATAGCGCCCGGACCTAACTATGGCTACACCTTC
TRBV4-1,-,TRBJ2-3,TRBD1,CASSPGTVALTDTQYF,TGCGCCAGCAGCCCTGGGACAGTGGCTTTGACAGATACGCAGTATTTT
TRBV7-9,-,TRBJ1-2,-,CASSPSGGGYTF,TGTGCCAGCAGCCCCTCAGGCGGGGGCTACACCTTC